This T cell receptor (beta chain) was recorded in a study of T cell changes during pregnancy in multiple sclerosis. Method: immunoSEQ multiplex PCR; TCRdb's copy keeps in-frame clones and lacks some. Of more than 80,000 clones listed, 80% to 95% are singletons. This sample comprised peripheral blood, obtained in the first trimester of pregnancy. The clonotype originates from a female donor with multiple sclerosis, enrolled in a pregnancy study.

CDR3 region: CASSQDRTQTSGEAFF. CDR3 DNA: TGTGCCAGCAGCCAGGACCGGACTCAAACCAGTGGTGAAGCTTTCTTT. The chain couples TRBV14 to TRBJ1-1; no definite D call. Trimming took 3 bases from V and 7 from J, leaving 21 bases between them. Germline-derived CDR1 and CDR2 are SGHDN and FVKESK. This CDR3 comprises 16 residues.